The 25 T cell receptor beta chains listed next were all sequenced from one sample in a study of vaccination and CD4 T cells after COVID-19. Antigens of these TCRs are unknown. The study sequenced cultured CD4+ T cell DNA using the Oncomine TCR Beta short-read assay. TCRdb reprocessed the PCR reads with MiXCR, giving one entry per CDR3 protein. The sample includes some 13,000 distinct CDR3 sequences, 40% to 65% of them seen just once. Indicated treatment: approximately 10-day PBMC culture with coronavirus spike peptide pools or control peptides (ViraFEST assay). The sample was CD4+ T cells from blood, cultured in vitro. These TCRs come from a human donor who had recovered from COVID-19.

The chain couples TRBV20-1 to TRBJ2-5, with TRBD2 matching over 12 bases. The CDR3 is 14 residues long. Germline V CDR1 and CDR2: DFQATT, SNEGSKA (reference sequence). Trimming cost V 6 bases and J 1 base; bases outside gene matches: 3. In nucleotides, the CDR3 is TGCAGTGCGTTGACTAGCGGGGGCCAAGAGACCCAGTACTTC. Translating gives CSALTSGGQETQYF.

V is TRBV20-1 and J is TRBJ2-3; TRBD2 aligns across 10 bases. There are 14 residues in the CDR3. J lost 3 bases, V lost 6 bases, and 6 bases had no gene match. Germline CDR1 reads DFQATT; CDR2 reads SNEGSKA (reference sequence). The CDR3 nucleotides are TGCAGTGCAAGGACTAGCGGCAGAACAGATACGCAGTATTTT. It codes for CSARTSGRTDTQYF.

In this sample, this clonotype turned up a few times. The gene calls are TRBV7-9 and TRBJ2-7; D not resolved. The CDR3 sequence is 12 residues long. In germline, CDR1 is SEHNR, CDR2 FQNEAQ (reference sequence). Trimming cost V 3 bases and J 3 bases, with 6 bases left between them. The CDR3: CASSFDHYEQYF. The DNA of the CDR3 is TGTGCCAGCAGCTTCGACCACTACGAGCAGTACTTC.

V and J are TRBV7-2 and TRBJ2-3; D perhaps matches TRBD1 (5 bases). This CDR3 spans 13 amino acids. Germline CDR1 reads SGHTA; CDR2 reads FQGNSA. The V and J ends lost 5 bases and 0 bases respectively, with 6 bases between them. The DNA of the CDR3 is TGTGCCAGCAGCCCAGGGAGCACAGATACGCAGTATTTT. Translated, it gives CASSPGSTDTQYF.

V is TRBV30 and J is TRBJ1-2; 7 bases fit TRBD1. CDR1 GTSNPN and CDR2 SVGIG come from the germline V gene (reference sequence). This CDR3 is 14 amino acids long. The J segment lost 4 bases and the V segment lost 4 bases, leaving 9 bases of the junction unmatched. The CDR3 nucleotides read TGTGCCTGGACCCCCTGGGGGACAGCCTATGGCTACACCTTC. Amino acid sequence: CAWTPWGTAYGYTF.

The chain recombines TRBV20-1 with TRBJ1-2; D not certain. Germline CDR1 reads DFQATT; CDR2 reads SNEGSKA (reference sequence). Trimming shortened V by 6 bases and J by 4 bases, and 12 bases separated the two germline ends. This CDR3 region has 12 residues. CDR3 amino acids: CSASSESYGYTF. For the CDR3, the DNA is TGCAGTGCCAGCAGTGAAAGCTATGGCTACACCTTC.

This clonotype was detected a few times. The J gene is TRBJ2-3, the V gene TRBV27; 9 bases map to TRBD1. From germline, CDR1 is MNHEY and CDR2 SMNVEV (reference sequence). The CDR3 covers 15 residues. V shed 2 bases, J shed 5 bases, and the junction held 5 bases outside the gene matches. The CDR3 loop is CASSLGRQGVDTQYF. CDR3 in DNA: TGTGCCAGCAGTTTAGGTCGACAGGGGGTAGATACGCAGTATTTT.

The DNA for the CDR3 is TGTGCCAGCGGCCAGGGTTTTGTGGCTTTCTTT. As protein: CASGQGFVAFF. This chain connects TRBV2 to TRBJ1-1; tentatively, D is TRBD1 (5 bases). CDR1 and CDR2 from the germline V gene are SNHLY and FYNNEI. V was trimmed by 8 bases and J by 11 bases, leaving 15 bases between them. CDR3 length: 11 residues.

CDR3 region: CASSDSSGGGEDTQYF. DNA for the CDR3: TGTGCCAGCAGTGATTCTAGCGGGGGGGGTGAAGATACGCAGTATTTT. The chain has TRBV6-4 and TRBJ2-3; 12 bases map to TRBD2. Germline values: CDR1 MRHNA, CDR2 SNTAGT. There are 16 residues in the CDR3. J was trimmed by 5 bases and V by 3 bases; bases with no gene match: 6.

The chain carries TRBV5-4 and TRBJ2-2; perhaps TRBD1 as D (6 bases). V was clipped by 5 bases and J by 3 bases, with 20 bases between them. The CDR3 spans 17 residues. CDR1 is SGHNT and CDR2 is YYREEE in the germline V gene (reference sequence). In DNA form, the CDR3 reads TGTGCCAGCAGTAACCCGAAAGGGGGACGCGACACCGGGGAGCTGTTTTTT. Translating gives CASSNPKGGRDTGELFF.

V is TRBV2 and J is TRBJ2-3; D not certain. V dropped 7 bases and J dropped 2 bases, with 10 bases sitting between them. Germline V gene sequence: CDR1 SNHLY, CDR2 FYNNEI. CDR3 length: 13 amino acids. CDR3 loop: CASNPPFTDTQYF. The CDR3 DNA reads TGTGCCAGCAACCCTCCCTTCACAGATACGCAGTATTTT. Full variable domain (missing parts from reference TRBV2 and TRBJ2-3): EPEVTQTPSHQVTQMGQEVILRCVPISNHLYFYWYRQILGQKVEFLVSFYNNEISEKSEIFDDQFSVERPDGSNFTLKIRSTKLEDSAMYFCASNPPFTDTQYFGPGTRLTVL.

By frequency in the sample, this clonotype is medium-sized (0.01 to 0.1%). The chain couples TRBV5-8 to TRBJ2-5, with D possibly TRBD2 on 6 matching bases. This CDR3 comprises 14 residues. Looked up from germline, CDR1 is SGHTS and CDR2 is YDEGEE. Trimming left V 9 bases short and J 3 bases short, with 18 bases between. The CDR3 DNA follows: TGTGCCAACACCAAGCCGGGAGCCAAAGAGACCCAGTACTTC. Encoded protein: CANTKPGAKETQYF. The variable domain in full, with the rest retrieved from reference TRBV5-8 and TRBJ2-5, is EAGVTQSPTHLIKTRGQQATLRCSPISGHTSVYWYQQALGLGLQFLLWYDEGEERNRGNFPPRFSGRQFPNYSSELNVNALELEDSALYLCANTKPGAKETQYFGPGTRLLVL.

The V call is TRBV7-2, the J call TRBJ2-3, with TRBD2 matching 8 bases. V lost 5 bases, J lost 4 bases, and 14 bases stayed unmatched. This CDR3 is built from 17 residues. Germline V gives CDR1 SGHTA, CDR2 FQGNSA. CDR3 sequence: CASSGSMVKREPDTQYF. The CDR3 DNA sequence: TGTGCCAGCAGCGGGAGCATGGTTAAGCGGGAGCCAGATACGCAGTATTTT.

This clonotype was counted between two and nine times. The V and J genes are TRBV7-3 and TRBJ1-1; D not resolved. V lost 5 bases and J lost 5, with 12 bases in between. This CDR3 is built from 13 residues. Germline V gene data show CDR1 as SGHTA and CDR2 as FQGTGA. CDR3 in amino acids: CASSPPPFTEAFF. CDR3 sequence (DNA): TGTGCCAGCAGCCCTCCCCCGTTTACTGAAGCTTTCTTT. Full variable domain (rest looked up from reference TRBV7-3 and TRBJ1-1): GAGVSQTPSNKVTEKGKYVELRCDPISGHTALYWYRQSLGQGPEFLIYFQGTGAADDSGLPNDRFFAVRPEGSVSTLKIQRTERGDSAVYLCASSPPPFTEAFFGQGTRLTVV.

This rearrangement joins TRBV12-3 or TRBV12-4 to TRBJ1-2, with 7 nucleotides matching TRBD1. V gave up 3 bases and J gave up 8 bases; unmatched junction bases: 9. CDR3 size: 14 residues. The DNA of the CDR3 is TGTGCCAGCAGTTTGGTCCCCCAGGGGGGGGGCTACACCTTC. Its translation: CASSLVPQGGGYTF.

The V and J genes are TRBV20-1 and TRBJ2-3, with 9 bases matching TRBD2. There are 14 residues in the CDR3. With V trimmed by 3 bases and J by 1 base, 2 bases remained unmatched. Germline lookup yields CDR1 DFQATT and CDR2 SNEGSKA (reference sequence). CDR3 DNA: TGCAGTGCTAGGACTAGCGGTGGCACAGATACGCAGTATTTT. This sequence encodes CSARTSGGTDTQYF.

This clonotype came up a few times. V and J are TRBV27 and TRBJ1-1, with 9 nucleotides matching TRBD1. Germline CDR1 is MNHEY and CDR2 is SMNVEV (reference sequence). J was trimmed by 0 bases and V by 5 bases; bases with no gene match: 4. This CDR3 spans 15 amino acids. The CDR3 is CASSPRTGVNTEAFF. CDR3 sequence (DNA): TGTGCCAGCAGTCCCCGGACAGGGGTGAACACTGAAGCTTTCTTT.

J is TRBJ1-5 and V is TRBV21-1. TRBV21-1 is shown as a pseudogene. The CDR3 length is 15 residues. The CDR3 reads CASSRRQGPYQPQHF. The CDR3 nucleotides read TGTGCCAGCAGCCGGCGGCAGGGGCCCTATCAGCCCCAGCATTTT.

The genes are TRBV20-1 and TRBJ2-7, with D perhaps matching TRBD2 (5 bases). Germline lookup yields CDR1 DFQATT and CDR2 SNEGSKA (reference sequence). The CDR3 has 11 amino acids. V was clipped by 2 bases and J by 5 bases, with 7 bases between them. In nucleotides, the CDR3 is TGCAGTGCTAGACGGGGAAACGAGCAGTACTTC. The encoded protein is CSARRGNEQYF.

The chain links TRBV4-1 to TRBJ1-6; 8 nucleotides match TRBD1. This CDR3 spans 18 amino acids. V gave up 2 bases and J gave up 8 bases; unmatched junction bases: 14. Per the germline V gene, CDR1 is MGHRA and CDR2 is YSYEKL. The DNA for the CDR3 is TGCGCCAGCAGCCAACCCTGGGGAGGGGGACAGGCAGATTCACCCCTCCACTTT. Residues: CASSQPWGGGQADSPLHF.

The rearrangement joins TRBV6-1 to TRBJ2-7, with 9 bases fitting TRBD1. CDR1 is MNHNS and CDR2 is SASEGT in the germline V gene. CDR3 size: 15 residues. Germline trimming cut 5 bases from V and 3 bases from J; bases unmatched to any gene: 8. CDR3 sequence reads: CASSTGQGRGYEQYF. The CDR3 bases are TGTGCCAGCAGTACCGGACAGGGGAGGGGCTACGAGCAGTACTTC.

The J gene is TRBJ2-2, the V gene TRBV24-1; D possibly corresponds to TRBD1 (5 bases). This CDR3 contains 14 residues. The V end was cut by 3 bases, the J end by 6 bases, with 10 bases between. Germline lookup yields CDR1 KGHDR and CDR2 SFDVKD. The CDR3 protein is CATSDPQGPGELFF. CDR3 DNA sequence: TGTGCCACCAGTGATCCCCAGGGTCCCGGGGAGCTGTTTTTT.

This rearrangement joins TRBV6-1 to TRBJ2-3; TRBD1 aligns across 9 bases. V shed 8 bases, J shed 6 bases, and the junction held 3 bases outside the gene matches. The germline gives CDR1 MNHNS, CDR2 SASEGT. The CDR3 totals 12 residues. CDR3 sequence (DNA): TGTGCCAGCGGGACAGGGACGGATACGCAGTATTTT. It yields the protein CASGTGTDTQYF.

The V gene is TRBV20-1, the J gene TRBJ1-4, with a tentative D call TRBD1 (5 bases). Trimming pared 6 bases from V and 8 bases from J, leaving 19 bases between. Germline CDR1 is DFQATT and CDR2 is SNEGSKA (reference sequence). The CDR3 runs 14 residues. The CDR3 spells CSANTGTGGEKLFF. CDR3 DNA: TGCAGTGCCAACACCGGGACCGGGGGGGAAAAACTGTTTTTT.

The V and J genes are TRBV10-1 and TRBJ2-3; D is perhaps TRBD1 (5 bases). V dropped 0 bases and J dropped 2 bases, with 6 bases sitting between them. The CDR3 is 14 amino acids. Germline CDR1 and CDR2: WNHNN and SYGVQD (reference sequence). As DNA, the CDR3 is TGCGCCAGCAGTGAGTCGACAGCCACAGATACGCAGTATTTT. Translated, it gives CASSESTATDTQYF.